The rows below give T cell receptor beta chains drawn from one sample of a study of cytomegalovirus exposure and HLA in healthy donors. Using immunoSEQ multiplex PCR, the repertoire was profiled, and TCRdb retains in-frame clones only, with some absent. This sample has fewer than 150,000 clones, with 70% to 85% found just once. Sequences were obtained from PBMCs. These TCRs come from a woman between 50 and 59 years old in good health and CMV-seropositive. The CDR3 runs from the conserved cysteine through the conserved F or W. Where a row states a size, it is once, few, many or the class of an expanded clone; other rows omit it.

CASSQGQAVGVDGYTF | TRBJ1-2 | TRBV4-1 | once
CASSRVHTQYF | TRBJ2-3 | TRBV18 | .
CASSQATHRETQYF | TRBJ2-5 | TRBV14 | .
CSVESIVEETQYF | TRBJ2-5 | TRBV29-1 | .
CASSFSGSLYEQYF | TRBJ2-7 | TRBV5-4 | .
CTVERLEAANTGELFF | TRBJ2-2 | TRBV29-1 | .
CASSVQQGTDTQYF | TRBJ2-3 | TRBV5-1 | .
CASNKQGVGNQPQHF | TRBJ1-5 | TRBV7-2 | .
CASSSLSARGSETQYF | TRBJ2-5 | TRBV28 | .
CATSRGDSLTEAFF | TRBJ1-1 | TRBV15 | once
CASSLVTGVTGELFF | TRBJ2-2 | TRBV7-2 | .
CASSTGQQNEKLFF | TRBJ1-4 | TRBV19 | .
CASSLGQGHHNEQFF | TRBJ2-1 | TRBV7-2 | .
CAWSLGVNYGYTF | TRBJ1-2 | TRBV30 | .
CASSSRSGRPSYNEQFF | TRBJ2-1 | TRBV5-4 | .
CASSFTSGAETQYF | TRBJ2-5 | TRBV18 | .
CASSSRDRGSGELFF | TRBJ2-2 | TRBV19 | .
CASSPSGRTTDTQYF | TRBJ2-3 | TRBV9 | .
CASSYTLTGGNGYTF | TRBJ1-2 | TRBV6-5 | .
CASSGGTGSSNSYNEQFF | TRBJ2-1 | TRBV9 | .
CASRQNYGYTF | TRBJ1-2 | TRBV28 | .
CASRPDRGMNTEAFF | TRBJ1-1 | TRBV7-2 | .
CASSVGGGSLASETQYF | TRBJ2-5 | TRBV9 | .
CASSLVRDSNSPLHF | TRBJ1-6 | TRBV5-1 | once
CASSPQTGNQPQHF | TRBJ1-5 | TRBV18 | .
CASSAQEPHYGYTF | TRBJ1-2 | TRBV9 | .
CASSRGQTNQPQHF | TRBJ1-5 | TRBV18 | .
CASSRSGTGNYGYTF | TRBJ1-2 | TRBV2 | few
CASSTTGDYGSNEKLFF | TRBJ1-4 | TRBV7-9 | once
CAWDKGAREPQHF | TRBJ1-5 | TRBV30 | .
CATSSQDRGDNEQFF | TRBJ2-1 | TRBV15 | .
CAWSVEGGMNIEAFF | TRBJ1-1 | TRBV30 | once
CASSLGQGYGYTF | TRBJ1-2 | TRBV27 | .
CASSLDGTGDSNQPQHF | TRBJ1-5 | TRBV5-1 | .
CASSSVGLADNEQFF | TRBJ2-1 | TRBV18 | few
CAWAGQAGYGYTF | TRBJ1-2 | TRBV30 | .
CSVVGGLNTEAFF | TRBJ1-1 | TRBV29-1 | .
CASSFSKGAKNIQYF | TRBJ2-4 | TRBV13 | .
CSVSQGATEAFF | TRBJ1-1 | TRBV29-1 | few
CASLSADTGELFF | TRBJ2-2 | TRBV6-4 | .
CSVGHPNYGYTF | TRBJ1-2 | TRBV29-1 | .
CASSPPGQQTYEQYF | TRBJ2-7 | TRBV18 | .